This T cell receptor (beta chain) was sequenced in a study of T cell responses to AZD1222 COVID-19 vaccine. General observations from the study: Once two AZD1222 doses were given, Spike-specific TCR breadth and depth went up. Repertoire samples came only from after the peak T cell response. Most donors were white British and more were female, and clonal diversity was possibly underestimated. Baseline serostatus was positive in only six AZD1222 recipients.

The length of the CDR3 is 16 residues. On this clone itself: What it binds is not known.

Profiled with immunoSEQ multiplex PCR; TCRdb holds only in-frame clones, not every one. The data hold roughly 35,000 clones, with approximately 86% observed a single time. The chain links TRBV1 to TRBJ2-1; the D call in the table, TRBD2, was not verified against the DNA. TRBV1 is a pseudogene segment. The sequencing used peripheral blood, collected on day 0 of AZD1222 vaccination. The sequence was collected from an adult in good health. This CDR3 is CTSSQVIAGGYNEQFF. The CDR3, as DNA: TGCACCAGCAGCCAAGTGATAGCGGGAGGGTACAATGAGCAGTTCTTC.